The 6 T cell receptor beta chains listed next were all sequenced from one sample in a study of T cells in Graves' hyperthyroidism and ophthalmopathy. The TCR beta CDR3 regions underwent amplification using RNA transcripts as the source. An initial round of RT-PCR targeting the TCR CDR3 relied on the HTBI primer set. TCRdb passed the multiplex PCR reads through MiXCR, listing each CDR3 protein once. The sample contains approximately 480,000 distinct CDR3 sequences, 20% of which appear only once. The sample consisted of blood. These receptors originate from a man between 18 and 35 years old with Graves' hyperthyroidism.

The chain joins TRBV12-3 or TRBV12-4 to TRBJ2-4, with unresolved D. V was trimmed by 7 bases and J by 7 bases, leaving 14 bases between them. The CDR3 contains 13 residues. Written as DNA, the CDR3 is TGTGCCAGCACTGGGGTGGTTAGGAACATTCAGTACTTC. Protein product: CASTGVVRNIQYF.

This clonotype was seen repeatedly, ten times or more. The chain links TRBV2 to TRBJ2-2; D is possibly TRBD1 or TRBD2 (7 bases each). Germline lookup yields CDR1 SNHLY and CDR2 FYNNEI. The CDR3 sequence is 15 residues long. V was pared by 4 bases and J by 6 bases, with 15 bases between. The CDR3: CASSARQGGSGELFF. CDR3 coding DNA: TGTGCCAGCAGTGCAAGACAGGGAGGGTCCGGGGAGCTGTTTTTT. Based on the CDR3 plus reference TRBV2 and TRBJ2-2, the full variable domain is EPEVTQTPSHQVTQMGQEVILRCVPISNHLYFYWYRQILGQKVEFLVSFYNNEISEKSEIFDDQFSVERPDGSNFTLKIRSTKLEDSAMYFCASSARQGGSGELFFGEGSRLTVL.

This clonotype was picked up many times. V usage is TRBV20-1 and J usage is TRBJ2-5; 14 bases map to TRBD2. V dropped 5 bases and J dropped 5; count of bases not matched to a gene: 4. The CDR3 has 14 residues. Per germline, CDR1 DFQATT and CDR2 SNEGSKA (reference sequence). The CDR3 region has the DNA TGCAGTGCTCGGACTAGCGGGGGGAGGGAGACCCAGTACTTC. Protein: CSARTSGGRETQYF.

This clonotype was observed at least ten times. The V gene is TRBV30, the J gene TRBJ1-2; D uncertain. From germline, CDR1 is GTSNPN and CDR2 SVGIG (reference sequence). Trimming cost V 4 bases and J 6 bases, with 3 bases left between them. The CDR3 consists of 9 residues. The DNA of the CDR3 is TGTGCCTGGAAGGATGGCTACACCTTC. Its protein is CAWKDGYTF.

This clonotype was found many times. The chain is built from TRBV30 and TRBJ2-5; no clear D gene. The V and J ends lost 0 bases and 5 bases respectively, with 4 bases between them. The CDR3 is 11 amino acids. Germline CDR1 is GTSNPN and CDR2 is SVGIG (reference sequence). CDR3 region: CAWSVVETQYF. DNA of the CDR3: TGTGCCTGGAGTGTGGTGGAGACCCAGTACTTC.

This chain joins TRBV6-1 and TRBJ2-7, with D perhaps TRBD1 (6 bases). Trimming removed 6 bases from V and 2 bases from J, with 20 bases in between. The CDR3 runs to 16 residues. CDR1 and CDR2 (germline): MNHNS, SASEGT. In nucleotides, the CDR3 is TGTGCCAGCAGCACAGGGACCCTCCCTGGTCCCTACGAGCAGTACTTC. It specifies CASSTGTLPGPYEQYF.